This TCR beta chain is from a study of response to subunit inactivated influenza vaccine. The ends lost 3 bases at V and 3 bases at J; junction bases unmatched: 3. This CDR3 spans 16 amino acids. Looked up from germline, CDR1 is DFQATT and CDR2 is SNEGSKA (reference sequence). TCRdb called the RT-PCR reads again in MiXCR, with one record for every CDR3 protein. The repertoire consists of about 700,000 distinct CDR3 sequences, with 15% to 17% occurring once and the leading ten covering around a tenth. Of note for this clonotype: Its cognate antigen is unknown.

Findings and caveats of the study: Each seasonal flu vaccination may recruit only limited new T cells, authors suggested.

The chain recombines TRBV20-1 with TRBJ2-3, with 16 bases that match TRBD2. The starting material was PBMCs from blood, obtained about 11 days after vaccination. This sequence originates from a man aged 45-65 years who received an inactivated influenza vaccine. CDR3 DNA sequence: TGCAGTGCTAGGGGACTAGCGGGGGGGCCGACAGATACGCAGTATTTT. It translates to CSARGLAGGPTDTQYF.